The 32 T cell receptor beta chains below come from one sample, sequenced in a study of T cells after yellow fever vaccination. TCRdb re-called the 5' RACE reads through MiXCR, storing one row per CDR3 protein. Here the sample spans 500,000 to 650,000 distinct CDR3 sequences, about 12% being singletons. The input for sequencing was PBMCs, taken on the day of the yellow fever booster vaccination. These receptor sequences come from a man younger than 40 who received the YFV17D yellow fever vaccine.

This clonotype was detected many times. The chain has TRBV9 and TRBJ2-5; D not resolved. The CDR3 consists of 14 residues. In germline, CDR1 is SGDLS, CDR2 YYNGEE. Trimming took off 0 bases at V and 5 bases at J, with 11 bases between the two ends. CDR3 residues: CASSVAVVGETQYF. The CDR3 DNA follows: TGTGCCAGCAGCGTAGCGGTAGTGGGGGAGACCCAGTACTTC.

This clonotype has only a few counts. This sequence joins TRBV7-9 and TRBJ2-7; 8 nucleotides agree with TRBD2. The CDR3 is made up of 13 amino acids. Germline V CDR1 and CDR2: SEHNR, FQNEAQ (reference sequence). V shed 5 bases, J shed 5 bases, and the junction held 5 bases outside the gene matches. The CDR3 spells CASSRGTRDEQYF. CDR3 nucleotide sequence: TGTGCCAGCAGCCGAGGGACTAGGGACGAGCAGTACTTC.

In its sample, this clonotype was seen a few times. The rearrangement uses TRBV7-6 and TRBJ2-3, with D unclear. Germline V gene data show CDR1 as SGHVS and CDR2 as FNYEAQ. Trimming took 2 bases from V and 4 from J, leaving 10 bases between them. This CDR3 contains 14 residues. This CDR3 reads CASSLYLSADTQYF. CDR3 coding DNA: TGTGCCAGCAGCTTATATCTGAGCGCAGATACGCAGTATTTT.

This chain connects TRBV4-1 to TRBJ1-5; the match to TRBD1 covers 7 bases. The V segment lost 0 bases and the J segment 2 bases; nucleotides outside the gene matches: 1. The germline gives CDR1 MGHRA, CDR2 YSYEKL. This CDR3 spans 15 amino acids. DNA for the CDR3: TGCGCCAGCAGCCAAGATACAGGGGGCAATCAGCCCCAGCATTTT. This translates into CASSQDTGGNQPQHF.

This clonotype was detected only a few times. The chain carries TRBV12-3 or TRBV12-4 and TRBJ2-3, with D possibly matching TRBD2 (5 bases). The CDR3 is 14 amino acids. V was pared by 8 bases and J by 4 bases, with 16 bases between. The CDR3 nucleotides are TGTGCCAGCCGGCTAGCTGTGGGAGCAGATACGCAGTATTTT. Encoded protein: CASRLAVGADTQYF.

This sequence joins TRBV5-1 and TRBJ2-7; D unresolved. With 0 bases removed from V and 0 bases from J, the gap between germline ends came to 7 bases. The germline V gene encodes CDR1 SGHRS and CDR2 YFSETQ. CDR3 length: 14 amino acids. CDR3 sequence (DNA): TGCGCCAGCAGCTTGGATACGAGCTCCTACGAGCAGTACTTC. Its translation is CASSLDTSSYEQYF.

This clonotype was found a few times. V and J are TRBV7-9 and TRBJ1-3; D is undetermined. V lost 5 bases, J lost 7 bases, and 15 bases lay in between. The length of the CDR3 is 14 residues. The germline CDR1 and CDR2 sequences are SEHNR and FQNEAQ (reference sequence). CDR3 nucleotides: TGTGCCAGCAGCCCGGTGGTACTCGGGAACACCATATATTTT. Translation: CASSPVVLGNTIYF.

V gene TRBV18 combines with J gene TRBJ2-2; D is unresolved. CDR1 is KGHSH, CDR2 LQKENI, per germline. V gave up 2 bases and J gave up 2 bases, with 6 bases separating them. This CDR3 comprises 14 residues. For the CDR3, the DNA is TGTGCCAGCTCACCAATTGTTAACACCGGGGAGCTGTTTTTT. Protein sequence: CASSPIVNTGELFF.

Comment on this clonotype: An end of the junction differs from the germline gene, which may be a read error. This chain uses TRBV5-1 with TRBJ2-7; no clear D gene. In germline, CDR1 is SGHRS, CDR2 YFSETQ. This CDR3 spans 13 amino acids. The CDR3 nucleotides read TGCGCCAGCAGCTTGGGGACCCACTACGTGCAGTACTTC. It is translated as CASSLGTHYVQYF.

V usage is TRBV4-3 and J usage is TRBJ2-1; maybe TRBD1 (6 bases). The germline V and J ends were trimmed by 3 bases and 10 bases, with 10 bases remaining between them. Germline V gene sequence: CDR1 LGHNA, CDR2 YSLEER. This CDR3 contains 12 residues. This CDR3 reads CASSHQGREQFF. Written as DNA, the CDR3 is TGCGCCAGCAGCCACCAGGGGAGAGAGCAGTTCTTC.

This clonotype was seen repeatedly, ten times or more. V and J are TRBV12-3 or TRBV12-4 and TRBJ2-1, with D possibly matching TRBD2 (5 bases). CDR3 size: 13 residues. The V gene lost 1 base and the J gene lost 5 bases, with 6 bases spanning the gap. The CDR3 loop is CASSLETNNEQFF. The CDR3 region has the DNA TGTGCCAGCAGTTTAGAGACTAACAATGAGCAGTTCTTC.

As to this clonotype: The CDR3 does not end in the conserved phenylalanine or tryptophan, so this is likely a read error. The gene calls are TRBV29-1 and TRBJ1-5; 9 positions match TRBD1. The germline V gene has CDR1 SQVTM and CDR2 ANQGSEA. Losses at the gene ends were 4 bases for V and 0 bases for J; bases not matched to a gene: 10. CDR3 length: 17 residues. CDR3 region: CSVATGGGSRSNQPQHL. The CDR3 DNA sequence: TGCAGCGTTGCTACAGGGGGCGGGAGTCGTAGCAATCAGCCCCAGCATTTA.

This clonotype has a handful of counts. The chain has TRBV7-6 and TRBJ2-7; D ambiguous. The V and J ends lost 4 bases and 5 bases respectively, with 12 bases between them. This CDR3 contains 13 residues. Germline lookup yields CDR1 SGHVS and CDR2 FNYEAQ. The chain's CDR3 is CASSSLSRDEQYF. The CDR3 DNA reads as TGTGCCAGCAGCTCTCTGAGCCGGGACGAGCAGTACTTC. Complete variable domain (other parts from reference TRBV7-6 and TRBJ2-7): GAGVSQSPRYKVTKRGQDVALRCDPISGHVSLYWYRQALGQGPEFLTYFNYEAQQDKSGLPNDRFSAERPEGSISTLTIQRTEQRDSAMYRCASSSLSRDEQYFGPGTRLTVT.

This clonotype has a count of ten or more. V and J are TRBV20-1 and TRBJ2-3; 13 bases align to TRBD2. Germline V gene lookup returns CDR1 DFQATT and CDR2 SNEGSKA (reference sequence). Unmatched junction bases numbered 7, after V lost 0 bases and J lost 10 bases. CDR3 length equals 15 residues. The CDR3 bases are TGCAGTGCTAGAGATCAGGGGACTAGCGGGACTTCGCAGTATTTT. Protein: CSARDQGTSGTSQYF.

This clonotype showed up many times. This rearrangement joins TRBV7-9 to TRBJ2-5, with TRBD2 as a possible D gene (6 bases). The germline gives CDR1 SEHNR, CDR2 FQNEAQ (reference sequence). The germline V and J ends were trimmed by 1 base and 4 bases, with 7 bases remaining between them. The CDR3 is 13 residues long. The CDR3 reads CASSLVGGETQYF. CDR3 sequence (DNA): TGTGCCAGCAGCTTAGTGGGGGGAGAGACCCAGTACTTC.

The rearrangement joins TRBV11-2 to TRBJ1-4; a possible D gene is TRBD1 (5 bases). This CDR3 has 16 amino acids. The ends were cut back, 1 base at V and 5 bases at J, with 14 bases in the middle. From germline, CDR1 is SGHAT and CDR2 FQNNGV. In DNA, the CDR3 is TGTGCCAGCAGCTTAGGCGCAGGGACCGTAAATGAAAAACTGTTTTTT. Translated, it gives CASSLGAGTVNEKLFF.

The J gene is TRBJ2-7, the V gene TRBV3-1; TRBD1 matches 7 bases. The junction had 7 bases not matched to a gene; V was cut back by 0 bases and J by 2 bases. In germline, CDR1 is LGHDT, CDR2 YNNKEL (reference sequence). CDR3 length: 16 residues. DNA of the CDR3: TGTGCCAGCAGCCAAGATCGGGTGACAGGGACCTACGAGCAGTACTTC. This translates into CASSQDRVTGTYEQYF.

The V and J genes are TRBV5-1 and TRBJ1-6, with D tentatively TRBD1 (6 bases). Between the trimmed V and J ends, which lost 4 bases and 10 bases, there was a span of 18 bases. The V gene's germline CDR1 is SGHRS and CDR2 YFSETQ. The CDR3 spans 15 residues. The CDR3 region has the DNA TGCGCCAGCAGCCCGAACCGCAGGGGCGGCTCACCCCTCCACTTT. It specifies CASSPNRRGGSPLHF.

This clonotype was picked up a small number of times. The chain couples TRBV7-2 to TRBJ1-5; 9 nucleotides match TRBD1. Unmatched junction bases numbered 11, after V lost 5 bases and J lost 9 bases. From germline, CDR1 is SGHTA and CDR2 FQGNSA. This CDR3 has 15 residues. CDR3 region: CASSETSQGARPQHF. In nucleotides, the CDR3 is TGTGCCAGCAGCGAGACTTCACAGGGGGCGAGGCCCCAGCATTTT.

This clonotype was picked up a small number of times. The J gene is TRBJ2-1, the V gene TRBV7-2; D tentatively reads TRBD1 or TRBD2 (5 bases each). The CDR3 spans 16 residues. V lost 5 bases and J 2 bases, leaving 16 bases between the germline ends. CDR1 is SGHTA and CDR2 is FQGNSA in the germline V gene. CDR3 in DNA: TGTGCCAGCAGCCGAAGCCACGGGACCACCTACAATGAGCAGTTCTTC. Protein sequence: CASSRSHGTTYNEQFF.

In this sample, this clonotype turned up a few times. V is TRBV5-1 and J is TRBJ2-7, with 13 bases aligning to TRBD2. The germline CDR1 and CDR2 sequences are SGHRS and YFSETQ. With V trimmed by 3 bases and J by 7 bases, 7 bases remained unmatched. The CDR3 loop spans 15 amino acids. As DNA, the CDR3 is TGCGCCAGCAGCTCAGGACTAGCGGGAGAGTGGGAGCAGTACTTC. It is translated as CASSSGLAGEWEQYF.

This clonotype was observed a few times. The chain combines TRBV15 with TRBJ2-2; D is perhaps TRBD1 or TRBD2 (5 bases each). V gave up 0 bases and J gave up 5 bases, with 13 bases separating them. Germline CDR1 and CDR2: LNHNV and YYDKDF (reference sequence). The CDR3 is 16 amino acids. CDR3 loop: CATSRDGGKSTGELFF. The CDR3, as DNA: TGTGCCACCAGCAGAGATGGGGGTAAATCGACCGGGGAGCTGTTTTTT. Full variable domain (rest looked up from reference TRBV15 and TRBJ2-2): DAMVIQNPRYQVTQFGKPVTLSCSQTLNHNVMYWYQQKSSQAPKLLFHYYDKDFNNEADTPDNFQSRRPNTSFCFLDIRSPGLGDTAMYLCATSRDGGKSTGELFFGEGSRLTVL.

This clonotype turned up a few times. Written as DNA, the CDR3 is TGTGCCAGCAGCGTAAACAGAAACACTGAAGCTTTCTTT. The encoded protein is CASSVNRNTEAFF. The chain couples TRBV9 to TRBJ1-1; no firm D call. Germline-derived CDR1 and CDR2 are SGDLS and YYNGEE. The CDR3 is 13 amino acids. V was cut by 1 base and J by 2 bases, with 6 bases left in between.

The chain couples TRBV5-1 to TRBJ2-2; D is uncertain. The V and J ends lost 0 bases and 5 bases respectively, with 23 bases between them. Germline CDR1 is SGHRS and CDR2 is YFSETQ. The CDR3 is 19 residues long. This CDR3 reads CASSLAPRLPNSKTGELFF. The DNA of the CDR3 is TGCGCCAGCAGCTTGGCCCCGAGACTCCCAAACTCCAAAACCGGGGAGCTGTTTTTT.

The V gene is TRBV25-1, the J gene TRBJ2-1; D is unclear. In germline, CDR1 is MGHDK, CDR2 SYGVNS. The V end was cut by 3 bases, the J end by 9 bases, with 12 bases between. The CDR3 length is 13 residues. The CDR3 DNA reads as TGTGCCAGCAGTGACCCCGGCGTCCCTGAGCAGTTCTTC. Encoded protein: CASSDPGVPEQFF. Full variable domain (missing parts from reference TRBV25-1 and TRBJ2-1): EADIYQTPRYLVIGTGKKITLECSQTMGHDKMYWYQQDPGMELHLIHYSYGVNSTEKGDLSSESTVSRIRTEHFPLTLESARPSHTSQYLCASSDPGVPEQFFGPGTRLTVL.

The chain uses TRBV9 and TRBJ2-5; the D gene could be TRBD1 or TRBD2 (6 bases each). The CDR3 has 17 residues. The germline gives CDR1 SGDLS, CDR2 YYNGEE. Trimming took 2 bases from V and 6 from J, leaving 23 bases between them. The CDR3: CASSVGAGGRGFQTQYF. In nucleotides, the CDR3 is TGTGCCAGCAGCGTGGGGGCCGGGGGCAGAGGATTCCAGACCCAGTACTTC.

This clonotype was found a few times. This chain links TRBV12-3 or TRBV12-4 with TRBJ1-1, with a possible D match to TRBD1 (6 bases). There are 14 residues in the CDR3. The V end lost 8 bases, the J end lost 4 bases, and 17 bases lay between the germline ends. The DNA of the CDR3 is TGTGCCAGCGAAGCGACAGGTCCGAGCACTGAAGCTTTCTTT. This codes for CASEATGPSTEAFF.

This clonotype has more than one count but fewer than ten. This chain links TRBV10-3 with TRBJ2-1; 9 bases align to TRBD2. The CDR3 loop spans 16 amino acids. With V trimmed by 0 bases and J by 8 bases, 8 bases remained unmatched. Germline CDR1 is ENHRY and CDR2 is SYGVKD. The CDR3 reads CAISESSSGSIDEQFF. For the CDR3, the DNA is TGTGCCATCAGTGAGTCAAGTAGCGGGAGCATCGATGAGCAGTTCTTC.

The table lists this clonotype with many counts. This chain connects TRBV11-2 to TRBJ2-1, with D hard to call. The CDR3 has 14 amino acids. From germline, CDR1 is SGHAT and CDR2 FQNNGV. V was cut by 1 base and J by 4 bases, with 8 bases left in between. The CDR3: CASSLVSGYNEQFF. In DNA form, the CDR3 reads TGTGCCAGCAGCTTAGTTTCGGGTTACAATGAGCAGTTCTTC.

This clonotype has only a few counts. The V gene is TRBV20-1, the J gene TRBJ1-2; D is possibly TRBD1 (5 bases). V gave up 3 bases and J gave up 2 bases, with 7 bases separating them. This CDR3 spans 12 amino acids. In germline, CDR1 is DFQATT, CDR2 SNEGSKA (reference sequence). CDR3 sequence: CSASWGNYGYTF. Written as DNA, the CDR3 is TGCAGTGCTAGCTGGGGGAACTATGGCTACACCTTC.

This clonotype has just a few counts. V usage is TRBV7-2 and J usage is TRBJ2-7; D gene ambiguous. The CDR3 is made up of 11 amino acids. Trimming cost V 5 bases and J 7 bases, with 9 bases left between them. Germline V lookup: CDR1 SGHTA, CDR2 FQGNSA. CDR3 loop: CASSLNREQYF. The CDR3 DNA sequence: TGTGCCAGCAGCCTGAACCGGGAGCAGTACTTC.

This clonotype has a handful of counts. The rearrangement links TRBV19 to TRBJ1-1; D not resolved. With 3 bases removed from V and 3 bases from J, the gap between germline ends came to 8 bases. Germline loops: CDR1 LNHDA, CDR2 SQIVND (reference sequence). The CDR3 runs to 13 residues. Here the CDR3 DNA reads TGTGCCAGTAGTATGAAATGGGACACTGAAGCTTTCTTT. Its translation: CASSMKWDTEAFF.